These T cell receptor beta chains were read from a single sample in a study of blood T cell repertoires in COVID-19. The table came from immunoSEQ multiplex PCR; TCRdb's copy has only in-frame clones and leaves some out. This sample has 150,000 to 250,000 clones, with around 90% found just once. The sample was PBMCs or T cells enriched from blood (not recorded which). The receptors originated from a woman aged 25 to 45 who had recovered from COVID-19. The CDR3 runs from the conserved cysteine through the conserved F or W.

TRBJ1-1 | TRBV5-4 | CASSLEGLMNTEAFF
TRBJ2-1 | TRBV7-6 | CASSLRSGGYNEQFF
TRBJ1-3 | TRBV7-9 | CASRGQTVSGNTIYF
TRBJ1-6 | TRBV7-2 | CASSLVQGSRNSPLHF
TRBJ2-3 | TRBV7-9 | CASSRVGLATDTQYF
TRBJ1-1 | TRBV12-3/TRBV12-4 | CASSIGQGTEAFF
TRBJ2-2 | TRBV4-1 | CASSRHGTEKGELFF
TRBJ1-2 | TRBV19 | CASSLTGVVDGYTF
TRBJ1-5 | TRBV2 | CASKMGPGKQPQHF
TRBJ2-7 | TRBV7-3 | CASSLTAGDLRGQYF
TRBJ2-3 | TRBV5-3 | CARSLDRGGAGTDTQYF
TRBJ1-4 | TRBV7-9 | CASSLVGSRNEKLFF
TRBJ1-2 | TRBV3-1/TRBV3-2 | CASSQQGNYGYTF